The present TCR beta chain was sequenced within a study of OX40 agonist ivuxolimab in advanced cancers. Turning to the study itself: The diagnoses of dose-escalation patients were hepatocellular carcinoma, melanoma, renal cell or head and neck cancer. Study results and limitations: In a subset of nonresponders, normalized T-cell clonal expansion was also low.

The V and J ends lost 0 bases and 2 bases respectively, with 14 bases between them. Germline loops: CDR1 LGHNA, CDR2 YNFKEQ. There are 17 residues in the CDR3. The data were produced by immunoSEQ multiplex PCR, yet TCRdb's version contains in-frame clones alone and is incomplete. Among about 67,000 clones listed, 65% to 85% were seen once. As for this clone: Antigen unknown.

Sequencing was performed on CD4+ or CD8+ T cells sorted from blood, taken in a trial of the OX40 agonist ivuxolimab. This receptor was obtained from an adult with an advanced solid tumor such as melanoma, head and neck, liver or kidney cancer. The chain carries TRBV4-2 and TRBJ1-5, with no clear D. The CDR3 DNA sequence: TGTGCCAGCAGCCAAGATTATACGGTCGGCGGCAATCAGCCCCAGCATTTT. Translation gives CASSQDYTVGGNQPQHF.